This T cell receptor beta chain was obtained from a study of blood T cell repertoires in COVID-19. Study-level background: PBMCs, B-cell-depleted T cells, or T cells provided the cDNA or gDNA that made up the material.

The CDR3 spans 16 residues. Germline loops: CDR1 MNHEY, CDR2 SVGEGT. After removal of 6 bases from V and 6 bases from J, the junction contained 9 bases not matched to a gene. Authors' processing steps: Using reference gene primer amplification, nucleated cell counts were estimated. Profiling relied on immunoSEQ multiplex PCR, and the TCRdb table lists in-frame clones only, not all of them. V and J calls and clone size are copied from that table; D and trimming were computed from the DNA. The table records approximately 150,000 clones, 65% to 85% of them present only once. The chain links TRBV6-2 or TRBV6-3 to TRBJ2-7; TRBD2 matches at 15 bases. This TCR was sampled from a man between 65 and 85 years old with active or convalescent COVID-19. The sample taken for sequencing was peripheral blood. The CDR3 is CASSLGLAGGGREQYF. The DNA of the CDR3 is TGTGCCAGCAGCCTCGGACTAGCGGGAGGGGGCCGCGAGCAGTACTTC.